This entry is about one T cell receptor beta chain. This sample was included in a study of shared clonotypes between healthy human individuals. The germline V gene encodes CDR1 SGHRS and CDR2 YFSETQ. The CDR3 length is 15 residues. Trimming took 3 bases from V and 7 from J; bases not matched to a gene: 4. Generated by immunoSEQ multiplex PCR, the TCRdb table keeps only in-frame clones and is missing some. The sample has some 2.1 million clones, about 95% seen once; the top ten hold 0.1% to 0.15%. This TCR derives from a man aged 18-30 years in good health. Input material: naive CD4+ T cells sorted from blood. Described subset: CD45RA+ positively selected. The chain combines TRBV5-1 with TRBJ2-7, with 16 bases matching TRBD2. The CDR3 reads CASSWGLAGGQEQYF. In nucleotides, the CDR3 is TGCGCCAGCAGCTGGGGACTAGCGGGGGGGCAAGAGCAGTACTTC.